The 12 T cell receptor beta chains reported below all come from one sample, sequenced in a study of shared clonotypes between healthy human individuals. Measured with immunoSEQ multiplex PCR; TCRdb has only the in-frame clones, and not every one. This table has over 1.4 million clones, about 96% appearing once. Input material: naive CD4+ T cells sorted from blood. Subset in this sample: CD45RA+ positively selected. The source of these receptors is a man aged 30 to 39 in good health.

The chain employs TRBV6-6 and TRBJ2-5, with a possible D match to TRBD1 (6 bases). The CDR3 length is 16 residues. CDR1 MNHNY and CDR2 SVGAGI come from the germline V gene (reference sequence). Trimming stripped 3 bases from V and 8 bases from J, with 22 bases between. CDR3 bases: TGTGCCAGCAGTTATCCTGGGGGCGCGAACCCCTCCACCCAGTACTTC. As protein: CASSYPGGANPSTQYF.

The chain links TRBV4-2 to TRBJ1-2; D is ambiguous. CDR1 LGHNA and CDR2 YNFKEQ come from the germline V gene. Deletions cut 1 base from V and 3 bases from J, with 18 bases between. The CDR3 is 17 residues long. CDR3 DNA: TGTGCCAGCAGCCAAGGCGTGGCAGTGGGCGGAGACTATGGCTACACCTTC. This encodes CASSQGVAVGGDYGYTF.

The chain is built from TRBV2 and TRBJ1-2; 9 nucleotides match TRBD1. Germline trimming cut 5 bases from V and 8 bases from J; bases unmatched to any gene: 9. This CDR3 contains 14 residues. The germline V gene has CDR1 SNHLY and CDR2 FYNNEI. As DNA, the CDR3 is TGTGCCAGCAGTCCTCGGGACAGGGTTCAAGGCTACACCTTC. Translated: CASSPRDRVQGYTF.

The CDR3: CASSDRGPFYNEQFF. The CDR3 DNA is TGTGCCAGCTCTGACAGGGGCCCCTTTTACAATGAGCAGTTCTTC. The chain combines TRBV13 with TRBJ2-1, with TRBD1 identical over 8 bases. V gave up 8 bases and J gave up 4 bases; unmatched junction bases: 10. CDR3 length: 15 residues. Germline values: CDR1 PRHDT, CDR2 FYEKMQ (reference sequence).

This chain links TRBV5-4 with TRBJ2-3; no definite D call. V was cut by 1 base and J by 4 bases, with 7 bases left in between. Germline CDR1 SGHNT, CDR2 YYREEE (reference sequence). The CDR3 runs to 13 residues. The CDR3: CASSLPGADTQYF. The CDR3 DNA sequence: TGTGCCAGCAGCTTGCCTGGCGCAGATACGCAGTATTTT. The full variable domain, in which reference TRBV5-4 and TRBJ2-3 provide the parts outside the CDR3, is ETGVTQSPTHLIKTRGQQVTLRCSSQSGHNTVSWYQQALGQGPQFIFQYYREEENGRGNFPPRFSGLQFPNYSSELNVNALELDDSALYLCASSLPGADTQYFGPGTRLTVL.

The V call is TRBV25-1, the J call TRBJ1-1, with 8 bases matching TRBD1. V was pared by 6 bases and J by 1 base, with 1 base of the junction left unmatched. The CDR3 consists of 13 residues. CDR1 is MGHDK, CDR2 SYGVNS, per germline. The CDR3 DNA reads TGTGCCAGCAGAACAGGGGGGAACACTGAAGCTTTCTTT. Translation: CASRTGGNTEAFF.

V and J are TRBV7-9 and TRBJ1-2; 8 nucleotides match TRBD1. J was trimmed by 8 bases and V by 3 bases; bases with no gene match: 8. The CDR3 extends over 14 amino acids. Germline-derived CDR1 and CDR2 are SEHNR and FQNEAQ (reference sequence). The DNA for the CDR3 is TGTGCCAGCAGCTTCCTGACAGGGGAAGGGGGCTACACCTTC. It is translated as CASSFLTGEGGYTF.

The CDR3 here is CASSPLPPGASSGNTIYF. Written as DNA, the CDR3 is TGTGCCAGCTCACCTCTCCCTCCCGGGGCCAGCTCTGGAAACACCATATATTTT. This chain links TRBV18 with TRBJ1-3; maybe TRBD1 (5 bases). Germline V gene sequence: CDR1 KGHSH, CDR2 LQKENI. Trimming shortened V by 3 bases and J by 0 bases, and 18 bases separated the two germline ends. The length of the CDR3 is 18 residues.

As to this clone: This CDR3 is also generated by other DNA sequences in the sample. Here the CDR3 reads CASSLMNTEAFF. CDR3 nucleotide sequence: TGTGCCAGCAGCCTAATGAACACTGAAGCTTTCTTT. The chain joins TRBV7-2 to TRBJ1-1; no definite D call. The germline V gene encodes CDR1 SGHTA and CDR2 FQGNSA. V dropped 5 bases and J dropped 0 bases, with 4 bases sitting between them. This CDR3 is 12 amino acids long.

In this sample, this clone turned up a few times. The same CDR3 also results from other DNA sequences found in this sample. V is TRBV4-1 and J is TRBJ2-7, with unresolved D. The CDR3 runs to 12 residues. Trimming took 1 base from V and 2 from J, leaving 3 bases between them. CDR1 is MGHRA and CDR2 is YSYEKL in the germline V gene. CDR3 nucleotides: TGCGCCAGCAGCCAAGTGCCCTACGAGCAGTACTTC. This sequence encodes CASSQVPYEQYF.

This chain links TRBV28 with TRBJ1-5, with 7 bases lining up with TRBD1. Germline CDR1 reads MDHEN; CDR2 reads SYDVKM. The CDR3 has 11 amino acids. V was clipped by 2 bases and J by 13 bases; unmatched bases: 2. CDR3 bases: TGTGCCAGCAGTTTAACACAGGGGCAGCATTTT. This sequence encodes CASSLTQGQHF.

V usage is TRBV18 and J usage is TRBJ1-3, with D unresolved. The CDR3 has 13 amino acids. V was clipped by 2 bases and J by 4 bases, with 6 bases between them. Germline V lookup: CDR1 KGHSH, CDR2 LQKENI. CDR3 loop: CASSPTQGNTIYF. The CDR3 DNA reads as TGTGCCAGCTCACCAACCCAGGGAAACACCATATATTTT.